A selection of T cell receptor beta chains follows, all from one sample in a study of OX40 agonist ivuxolimab in advanced cancers. Only in-frame clones appear in the TCRdb table, and some are missing; sequencing was by immunoSEQ multiplex PCR. The sample lists about 100,000 clones, over 75% seen once, with about 0.31% in the top ten. The sample in question was CD4+ or CD8+ T cells sorted from blood, obtained in a trial of the OX40 agonist ivuxolimab. The receptors were gathered from an adult with an advanced solid tumor such as melanoma, head and neck, liver or kidney cancer. Both conserved end residues are part of each CDR3. A D gene is named only where the DNA matches it firmly. Not every row has a clone size; where given, it reads once, few, many or a size class.

size: .; D: .; V: TRBV5-1; J: TRBJ2-7; CDR3: CASSGGLGGPSSYEQYF; DNA: TGCGCCAGCAGTGGTGGGTTGGGGGGCCCCTCCTCCTACGAGCAGTACTTC
size: .; D: .; V: TRBV6-6; J: TRBJ2-7; CDR3: CASSYSGKGSYEQYF; DNA: TGTGCCAGCAGTTACTCGGGGAAGGGTTCCTACGAGCAGTACTTC
size: .; D: .; V: TRBV18; J: TRBJ2-7; CDR3: CASSSDGQGNREQYF; DNA: TGTGCCAGCTCATCGGACGGTCAGGGGAACCGCGAGCAGTACTTC
size: .; D: .; V: TRBV2; J: TRBJ2-5; CDR3: CASSFQGHQETQYF; DNA: TGTGCCAGCAGCTTTCAGGGACACCAAGAGACCCAGTACTTC
size: .; D: .; V: TRBV29-1; J: TRBJ2-3; CDR3: CSARQGTVPDTQYF; DNA: TGCAGCGCCCGCCAGGGGACGGTCCCAGATACGCAGTATTTT
size: once; D: TRBD1; V: TRBV15; J: TRBJ2-1; CDR3: CATSRTGAGNEQFF; DNA: TGTGCCACCAGCAGGACAGGGGCTGGCAATGAGCAGTTCTTC
size: .; D: .; V: TRBV6-5; J: TRBJ2-7; CDR3: CASSLRRTSPYEQYF; DNA: TGTGCCAGCAGCCTAAGACGGACTTCCCCCTACGAGCAGTACTTC
size: .; D: .; V: TRBV7-9; J: TRBJ2-7; CDR3: CASSLGLSYEQYF; DNA: TGTGCCAGCAGCTTAGGTCTTAGCTACGAGCAGTACTTC
size: few; D: .; V: TRBV7-2; J: TRBJ1-1; CDR3: CASREDMNTEAFF; DNA: TGTGCCAGCAGGGAAGACATGAACACTGAAGCTTTCTTT
size: .; D: .; V: TRBV30; J: TRBJ1-1; CDR3: CAWDTGPVNTEAFF; DNA: TGTGCCTGGGATACAGGGCCCGTAAACACTGAAGCTTTCTTT
size: .; D: .; V: TRBV18; J: TRBJ2-2; CDR3: CASSPGHPGELFF; DNA: TGTGCCAGCTCACCAGGGCATCCCGGGGAGCTGTTTTTT
size: .; D: TRBD2; V: TRBV5-1; J: TRBJ2-4; CDR3: CASSPGGAAKNIQYF; DNA: TGCGCCAGCAGCCCGGGGGGGGCTGCCAAAAACATTCAGTACTTC
size: once; D: .; V: TRBV18; J: TRBJ1-1; CDR3: CASSPSGLGNTEAFF; DNA: TGTGCCAGCTCACCCTCGGGGCTGGGGAACACTGAAGCTTTCTTT
size: .; D: .; V: TRBV28; J: TRBJ1-1; CDR3: CASSLGGGSTEAFF; DNA: TGTGCCAGCAGTTTGGGGGGCGGAAGCACTGAAGCTTTCTTT
size: .; D: .; V: TRBV28; J: TRBJ1-1; CDR3: CASTQRYNTEAFF; DNA: TGTGCCAGCACCCAGAGGTACAACACTGAAGCTTTCTTT
size: .; D: .; V: TRBV18; J: TRBJ2-1; CDR3: CASSPPAGGDQLGEQFF; DNA: TGTGCCAGCTCACCACCGGCCGGGGGCGACCAGCTTGGTGAGCAGTTCTTC
size: .; D: TRBD2; V: TRBV19; J: TRBJ2-5; CDR3: CASSGTSGRAPETQYF; DNA: TGTGCCAGTAGTGGAACTAGCGGGAGGGCCCCAGAGACCCAGTACTTC
size: .; D: .; V: TRBV4-2; J: TRBJ2-7; CDR3: CASSQDSGQRGEQYF; DNA: TGTGCCAGCAGCCAAGATTCGGGCCAAAGGGGCGAGCAGTACTTC
size: .; D: TRBD2; V: TRBV19; J: TRBJ2-7; CDR3: CASSMRLASYEQYF; DNA: TGTGCCAGTAGTATGCGACTAGCGAGCTACGAGCAGTACTTC
size: .; D: .; V: TRBV7-2; J: TRBJ1-1; CDR3: CASSLAQGWATEAFF; DNA: TGTGCCAGCAGCTTAGCGCAGGGATGGGCCACTGAAGCTTTCTTT
size: few; D: .; V: TRBV21-1; J: TRBJ1-5; CDR3: CAEGVAAPDQPQHF; DNA: TGTGCCGAAGGGGTGGCCGCACCGGATCAGCCCCAGCATTTT
size: .; D: .; V: TRBV5-4; J: TRBJ2-3; CDR3: CASSLGRKYTDTQYF; DNA: TGTGCCAGCAGCTTGGGCAGGAAATACACAGATACGCAGTATTTT
size: few; D: .; V: TRBV30; J: TRBJ2-7; CDR3: CAWSWGSGEQYF; DNA: TGTGCCTGGAGTTGGGGGTCGGGCGAGCAGTACTTC
size: .; D: TRBD2; V: TRBV6-5; J: TRBJ2-7; CDR3: CASKTSGRSHEQYF; DNA: TGTGCCAGCAAGACTAGCGGGAGGTCCCACGAGCAGTACTTC
size: once; D: .; V: TRBV7-6; J: TRBJ2-1; CDR3: CASSLVRRPGFYNEQFF; DNA: TGTGCCAGCAGCTTAGTTCGTAGGCCGGGGTTCTACAATGAGCAGTTCTTC
size: .; D: .; V: TRBV28; J: TRBJ2-5; CDR3: CASSLRLGGSETQYF; DNA: TGTGCCAGCAGTTTACGCCTCGGAGGGAGTGAGACCCAGTACTTC
size: .; D: .; V: TRBV2; J: TRBJ2-1; CDR3: CASRAGTAGFNEQFF; DNA: TGTGCCAGCAGAGCCGGGACTGCGGGTTTCAATGAGCAGTTCTTC
size: few; D: .; V: TRBV7-3; J: TRBJ2-1; CDR3: CASSPTGSGNEQFF; DNA: TGTGCCAGCAGCCCTACGGGATCTGGCAATGAGCAGTTCTTC
size: once; D: TRBD1; V: TRBV28; J: TRBJ1-2; CDR3: CASSGDRGNYGYTF; DNA: TGTGCCAGCAGTGGGGACAGGGGGAACTATGGCTACACCTTC
size: .; D: .; V: TRBV28; J: TRBJ2-3; CDR3: CASSFSSADTQYF; DNA: TGTGCCAGCAGTTTCTCCTCGGCAGATACGCAGTATTTT
size: .; D: .; V: TRBV28; J: TRBJ2-5; CDR3: CATSDRDQETQYF; DNA: TGTGCCACCTCGGACAGAGACCAAGAGACCCAGTACTTC
size: .; D: .; V: TRBV1; J: TRBJ2-1; CDR3: CTSSQEWLPYNEQFF; DNA: TGCACCAGCAGCCAAGAGTGGTTACCCTACAATGAGCAGTTCTTC
size: .; D: TRBD1; V: TRBV6-1; J: TRBJ1-5; CDR3: CASSESYGTGGQPQHF; DNA: TGTGCCAGCAGTGAAAGCTACGGGACAGGGGGACAGCCCCAGCATTTT
size: .; D: .; V: TRBV6-5; J: TRBJ1-2; CDR3: CASSYQPGQPQGYTF; DNA: TGTGCCAGCAGTTACCAGCCAGGACAGCCACAGGGCTACACCTTC
size: .; D: .; V: TRBV19; J: TRBJ1-5; CDR3: CASNGGGFSNQPQHF; DNA: TGTGCCAGTAACGGCGGGGGGTTTAGCAATCAGCCCCAGCATTTT
size: .; D: .; V: TRBV7-2; J: TRBJ1-1; CDR3: CASSLSGGGHTEAFF; DNA: TGTGCCAGCAGCTTATCGGGGGGCGGGCACACTGAAGCTTTCTTT
size: .; D: .; V: TRBV10-3; J: TRBJ1-1; CDR3: CAISGPSPGEAFF; DNA: TGTGCCATCAGTGGCCCGTCCCCTGGGGAAGCTTTCTTT
size: .; D: .; V: TRBV5-1; J: TRBJ2-5; CDR3: CASSLGGAVQETQYF; DNA: TGCGCCAGCAGCTTGGGGGGGGCCGTCCAAGAGACCCAGTACTTC
size: .; D: TRBD1; V: TRBV18; J: TRBJ2-5; CDR3: CASSSRQGARDQETQYF; DNA: TGTGCCAGCTCATCTCGACAGGGGGCGCGTGACCAAGAGACCCAGTACTTC
size: .; D: .; V: TRBV5-1; J: TRBJ2-1; CDR3: CASSLEGVRYNEQFF; DNA: TGCGCCAGCAGCTTGGAGGGGGTCCGCTACAATGAGCAGTTCTTC
size: .; D: TRBD2; V: TRBV27; J: TRBJ2-4; CDR3: CASSESGTSGAQAKNIQYF; DNA: TGTGCCAGCAGTGAATCCGGGACTAGCGGGGCACAAGCCAAAAACATTCAGTACTTC
size: .; D: .; V: TRBV6-6; J: TRBJ1-4; CDR3: CASLNNNEKLFF; DNA: TGTGCCAGCCTGAACAATAATGAAAAACTGTTTTTT
size: .; D: TRBD1; V: TRBV28; J: TRBJ2-7; CDR3: CASSFVTGGYEQYF; DNA: TGTGCCAGCAGTTTCGTGACAGGGGGTTACGAGCAGTACTTC
size: .; D: TRBD2; V: TRBV7-2; J: TRBJ2-1; CDR3: CASSLIGLAGWTGYNEQFF; DNA: TGTGCCAGCAGCTTAATCGGACTAGCGGGTTGGACGGGATACAATGAGCAGTTCTTC
size: .; D: .; V: TRBV21-1; J: TRBJ2-1; CDR3: CASSNDHALEYNEQFF; DNA: TGTGCCAGCAGCAACGACCATGCGCTGGAGTACAATGAGCAGTTCTTC
size: .; D: .; V: TRBV5-1; J: TRBJ2-7; CDR3: CASSLASGRYEQYF; DNA: TGCGCCAGCAGCTTGGCTTCAGGGAGGTACGAGCAGTACTTC
size: .; D: TRBD1; V: TRBV28; J: TRBJ1-2; CDR3: CASSPTGQAKANYGYTF; DNA: TGTGCCAGCAGTCCGACGGGACAGGCAAAAGCTAACTATGGCTACACCTTC
size: .; D: .; V: TRBV9; J: TRBJ2-5; CDR3: CASSVGGRAMRQETQYF; DNA: TGTGCCAGCAGCGTAGGTGGGCGCGCAATGCGCCAAGAGACCCAGTACTTC
size: many; D: .; V: TRBV6-6; J: TRBJ2-1; CDR3: CASSYAQRNEQFF; DNA: TGTGCCAGCAGTTACGCCCAGAGGAATGAGCAGTTCTTC
size: once; D: TRBD2; V: TRBV7-9; J: TRBJ2-5; CDR3: CASSLIGGGGETQYF; DNA: TGTGCCAGCAGCTTAATCGGTGGGGGAGGGGAGACCCAGTACTTC
size: .; D: TRBD2; V: TRBV7-2; J: TRBJ2-7; CDR3: CASSYRLAGVPSYEQYF; DNA: TGTGCCAGCAGCTACCGACTAGCGGGGGTCCCCTCCTACGAGCAGTACTTC
size: .; D: .; V: TRBV15; J: TRBJ1-4; CDR3: CATSSGQLATNEKLFF; DNA: TGTGCCACCAGCAGCGGACAGCTCGCAACTAATGAAAAACTGTTTTTT
size: .; D: .; V: TRBV19; J: TRBJ2-2; CDR3: CASSISQNTGELFF; DNA: TGTGCCAGTAGTATTTCGCAGAACACCGGGGAGCTGTTTTTT
size: .; D: .; V: TRBV30; J: TRBJ1-1; CDR3: CAWSVAGIGEAFF; DNA: TGTGCCTGGAGTGTGGCCGGGATCGGTGAAGCTTTCTTT
size: .; D: TRBD2; V: TRBV11-2; J: TRBJ2-1; CDR3: CASSRFSGRADEQFF; DNA: TGTGCCAGCAGCCGCTTTAGCGGGAGGGCCGATGAGCAGTTCTTC